These T cell receptor beta chains were read from a single sample in a study of CD8 T cells in ankylosing spondylitis. A single record per CDR3 protein comes from TCRdb applying MiXCR to the 5' RACE reads. The sample has about 390,000 distinct CDR3 sequences, 20% to 25% seen once. The sequenced material came from blood, either unsorted or a sorted T cell fraction (not recorded which). The receptors originated from a male donor with ankylosing spondylitis. The CDR3 runs from the conserved cysteine through the conserved F or W. D genes are given only for firm matches. Clone size, where shown, is once, few, many, or a class for clones that have expanded.

cdr3_length	v_call	j_call	d_call	clone_size	cdr3_aa	cdr3_nt
17	TRBV27	TRBJ2-7	TRBD1	-	CASSHGQGVSSSYEQYF	TGTGCCAGCAGTCATGGACAGGGGGTTTCGTCCTCCTACGAGCAGTACTTC
13	TRBV20-1	TRBJ2-3	-	-	CSVEAGSTDTQYF	TGCAGTGTGGAGGCGGGCAGCACAGATACGCAGTATTTT
15	TRBV12-3/TRBV12-4	TRBJ1-4	-	few	CASSLSGLGGEKLFF	TGTGCCAGCAGCCTATCGGGGCTAGGTGGAGAAAAACTGTTTTTT
15	TRBV18	TRBJ2-7	-	few	CASSPVTEYSYEQYF	TGTGCCAGCTCACCTGTCACAGAATATTCCTACGAGCAGTACTTC
14	TRBV18	TRBJ2-5	TRBD1	-	CASSLRQGKETQYF	TGTGCCAGCTCACTTCGACAGGGGAAAGAGACCCAGTACTTC
14	TRBV6-1	TRBJ2-3	TRBD2	-	CASRLSGSTDTQYF	TGTGCCAGCAGACTTAGCGGGAGCACAGATACGCAGTATTTT
14	TRBV5-1	TRBJ1-1	-	many	CASSSGPMNTEAFF	TGCGCCAGCAGCTCGGGGCCTATGAACACTGAAGCTTTCTTT
17	TRBV7-8	TRBJ2-6	-	-	CASSPRTAYSGANVLTF	TGTGCCAGCAGCCCGAGGACGGCCTACTCTGGGGCCAACGTCCTGACTTTC
12	TRBV3-1	TRBJ2-3	-	-	CASSYGPDTQYF	TGTGCCAGCAGCTACGGCCCAGATACGCAGTATTTT
16	TRBV6-1	TRBJ1-4	-	-	CASSEARGGANEKLFF	TGTGCCAGCAGTGAAGCGCGGGGGGGAGCTAATGAAAAACTGTTTTTT
14	TRBV29-1	TRBJ2-7	-	few	CSVSSVWGSYEQYF	TGCAGCGTTTCTTCCGTTTGGGGCTCCTACGAGCAGTACTTC
11	TRBV20-1	TRBJ2-1	-	-	CSAQGVDEQFF	TGCAGTGCGCAAGGTGTCGATGAGCAGTTCTTC
14	TRBV28	TRBJ2-7	-	many	CASKNRDTTYEQYF	TGTGCCAGCAAAAACCGGGACACCACCTACGAGCAGTACTTC
14	TRBV18	TRBJ2-2	-	many	CASSRGLNTGELFF	TGTGCCAGCTCACGGGGACTGAACACCGGGGAGCTGTTTTTT
15	TRBV6-1	TRBJ1-1	-	few	CATNVSGRGNTEAFF	TGTGCCACCAATGTCAGCGGGAGAGGGAACACTGAAGCTTTCTTT
15	TRBV20-1	TRBJ2-2	TRBD1	-	CSASPGQGNTGELFF	TGCAGTGCTAGTCCGGGACAGGGCAACACCGGGGAGCTGTTTTTT
13	TRBV28	TRBJ2-3	TRBD2	once	CASLLAGSNTQYF	TGTGCCAGCCTACTAGCGGGATCGAATACGCAGTATTTT
11	TRBV29-1	TRBJ1-1	-	many	CSVQYRAQAFF	TGCAGCGTCCAGTACAGGGCGCAAGCTTTCTTT
13	TRBV7-2	TRBJ2-1	-	many	CASSLGDYNEQFF	TGTGCCAGCAGCTTAGGGGATTACAATGAGCAGTTCTTC
12	TRBV24-1	TRBJ1-2	-	-	CVGRGLRYGYTF	TGTGTCGGGAGGGGACTTCGCTATGGCTACACCTTC
13	TRBV27	TRBJ1-3	-	few	CASSVDPSKTIYF	TGTGCCAGCAGTGTGGACCCCAGCAAGACCATATATTTT
15	TRBV7-9	TRBJ2-5	TRBD2	-	CASSYGLAGQETQYF	TGTGCCAGCAGCTACGGACTAGCGGGACAAGAGACCCAGTACTTC
18	TRBV3-1	TRBJ2-2	TRBD2	-	CASSQEGLASGGTGELFF	TGTGCCAGCAGCCAAGAGGGGTTGGCTAGCGGAGGAACCGGGGAGCTGTTTTTT
14	TRBV6-5	TRBJ1-5	-	few	CASSFAGYNQPQHF	TGTGCCAGCAGTTTTGCGGGCTACAATCAGCCCCAGCATTTT
16	TRBV7-2	TRBJ2-3	TRBD2	few	CASRKTSGAPGDTQYF	TGTGCCAGCAGAAAGACTAGCGGCGCTCCTGGAGATACGCAGTATTTT
14	TRBV20-1	TRBJ1-2	TRBD1	-	CSAGPGTGAGGYTF	TGCAGTGCGGGTCCCGGGACAGGGGCGGGCGGCTACACCTTC
14	TRBV3-1	TRBJ1-2	-	few	CASSQDQAFYGYTF	TGTGCCAGCAGCCAAGATCAGGCATTCTATGGCTACACCTTC
13	TRBV5-1	TRBJ2-7	TRBD2	-	CASALAGAYEQYF	TGCGCCAGCGCGCTAGCGGGAGCCTACGAGCAGTACTTC
14	TRBV20-1	TRBJ2-1	-	-	CSASRQGIHNEQFF	TGCAGTGCTAGTCGCCAGGGGATCCACAATGAGCAGTTCTTC
15	TRBV6-1	TRBJ1-1	TRBD1	-	CASTLYGTGVTEAFF	TGTGCCAGCACCCTGTACGGGACAGGGGTAACTGAAGCTTTCTTT
11	TRBV6-2/TRBV6-3	TRBJ2-1	-	few	CASRKRNEQFF	TGTGCCAGCAGGAAGCGTAATGAGCAGTTCTTC
17	TRBV4-2	TRBJ2-5	TRBD2	-	CASSQDSASGRRETQYF	TGTGCCAGCAGCCAAGATTCGGCTAGCGGGAGGCGGGAGACCCAGTACTTC
15	TRBV4-3	TRBJ1-6	TRBD1	few	CASSQVDRGYSPLHF	TGCGCCAGCAGCCAAGTGGACAGGGGTTATTCACCCCTCCACTTT